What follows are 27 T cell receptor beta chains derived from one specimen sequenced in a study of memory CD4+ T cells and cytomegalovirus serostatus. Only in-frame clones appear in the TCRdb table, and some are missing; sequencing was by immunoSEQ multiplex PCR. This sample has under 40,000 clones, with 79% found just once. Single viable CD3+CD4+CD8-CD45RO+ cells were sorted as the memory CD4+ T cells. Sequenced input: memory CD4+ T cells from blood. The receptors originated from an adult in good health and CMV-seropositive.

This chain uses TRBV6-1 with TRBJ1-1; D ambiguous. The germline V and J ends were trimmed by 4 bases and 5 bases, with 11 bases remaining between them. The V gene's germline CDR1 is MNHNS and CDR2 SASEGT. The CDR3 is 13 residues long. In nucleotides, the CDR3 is TGTGCCAGCAGTGTCCGACGGAATACTGAAGCTTTCTTT. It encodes CASSVRRNTEAFF.

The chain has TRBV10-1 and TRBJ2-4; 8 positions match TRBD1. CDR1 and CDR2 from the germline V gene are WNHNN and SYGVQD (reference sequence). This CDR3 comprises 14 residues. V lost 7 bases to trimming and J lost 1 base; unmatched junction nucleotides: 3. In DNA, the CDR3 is TGCGCCAGCACCGGGGACAGGGCCAAAAACATTCAGTACTTC. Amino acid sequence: CASTGDRAKNIQYF.

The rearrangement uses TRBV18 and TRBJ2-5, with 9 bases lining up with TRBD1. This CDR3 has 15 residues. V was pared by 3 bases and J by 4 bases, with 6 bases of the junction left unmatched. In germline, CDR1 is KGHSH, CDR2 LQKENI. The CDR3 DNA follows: TGTGCCAGCTCACCCGGGACAGGGATTGGAGAGACCCAGTACTTC. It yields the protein CASSPGTGIGETQYF.

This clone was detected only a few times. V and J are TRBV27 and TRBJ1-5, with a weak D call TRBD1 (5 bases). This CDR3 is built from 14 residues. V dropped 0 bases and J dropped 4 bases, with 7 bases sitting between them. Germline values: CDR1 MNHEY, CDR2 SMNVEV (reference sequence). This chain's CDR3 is CASSLSSGNQPQHF. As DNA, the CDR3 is TGTGCCAGCAGTTTATCGTCAGGGAATCAGCCCCAGCATTTT.

CDR3 coding DNA: TGTGCCAGCAGCTTAACCGGGGAGCTGTTTTTT. Its translation is CASSLTGELFF. The chain couples TRBV7-3 to TRBJ2-2; D not certain. Between the trimmed V and J ends, which lost 0 bases and 7 bases, there was a span of 0 bases. This CDR3 is 11 amino acids long. Germline CDR1 SGHTA, CDR2 FQGTGA.

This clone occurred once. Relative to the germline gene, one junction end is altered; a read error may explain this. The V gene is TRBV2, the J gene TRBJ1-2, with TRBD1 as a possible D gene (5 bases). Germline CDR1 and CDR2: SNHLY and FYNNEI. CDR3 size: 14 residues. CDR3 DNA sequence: TGTGCCAGCATCTCGACCCCAGAGGGGTTTGGCCACACCTTC. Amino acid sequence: CASISTPEGFGHTF.

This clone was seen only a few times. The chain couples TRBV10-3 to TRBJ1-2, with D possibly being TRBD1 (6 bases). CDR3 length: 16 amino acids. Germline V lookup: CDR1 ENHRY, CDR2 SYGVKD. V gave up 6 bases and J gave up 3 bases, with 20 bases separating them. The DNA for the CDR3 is TGTGCCATCAGCAGAGCCCTACAGGGAAGGGACTATGGCTACACCTTC. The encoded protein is CAISRALQGRDYGYTF.

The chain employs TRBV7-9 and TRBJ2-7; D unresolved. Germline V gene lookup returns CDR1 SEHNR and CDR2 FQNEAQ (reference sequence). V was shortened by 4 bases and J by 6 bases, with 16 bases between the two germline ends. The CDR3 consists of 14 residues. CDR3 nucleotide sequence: TGTGCCAGCAGCTACGACAAGTTCGTTGGCGAGCAGTACTTC. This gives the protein CASSYDKFVGEQYF.

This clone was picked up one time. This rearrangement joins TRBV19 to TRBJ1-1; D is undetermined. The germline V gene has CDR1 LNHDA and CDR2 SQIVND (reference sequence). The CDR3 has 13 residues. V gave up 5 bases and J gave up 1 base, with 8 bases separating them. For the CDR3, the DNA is TGTGCCAGTAGTGGGCAGACGAACACTGAAGCTTTCTTT. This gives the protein CASSGQTNTEAFF.

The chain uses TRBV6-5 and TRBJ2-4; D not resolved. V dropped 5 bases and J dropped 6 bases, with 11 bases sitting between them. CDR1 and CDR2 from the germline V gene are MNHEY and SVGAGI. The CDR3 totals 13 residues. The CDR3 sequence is CASSRGLANIQYF. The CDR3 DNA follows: TGTGCCAGCAGTAGAGGCTTAGCAAACATTCAGTACTTC.

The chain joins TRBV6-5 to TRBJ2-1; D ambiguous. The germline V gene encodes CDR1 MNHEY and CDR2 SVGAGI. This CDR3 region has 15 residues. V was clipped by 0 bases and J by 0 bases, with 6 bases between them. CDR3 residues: CASSYSYRSYNEQFF. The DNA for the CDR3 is TGTGCCAGCAGTTACTCGTACCGCTCCTACAATGAGCAGTTCTTC.

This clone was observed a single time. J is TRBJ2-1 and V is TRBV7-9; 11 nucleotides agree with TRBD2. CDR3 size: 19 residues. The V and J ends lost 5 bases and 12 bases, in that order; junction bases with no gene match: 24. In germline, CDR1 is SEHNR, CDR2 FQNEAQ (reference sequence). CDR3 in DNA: TGTGCCAGCAGCGTACAGGGAGCGACCGGGACTAGCGGTACAATGAGGCAGTTCTTC. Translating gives CASSVQGATGTSGTMRQFF. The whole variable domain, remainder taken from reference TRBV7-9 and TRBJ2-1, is DTGVSQNPRHKITKRGQNVTFRCDPISEHNRLYWYRQTLGQGPEFLTYFQNEAQLEKSRLLSDRFSAERPKGSFSTLEIQRTEQGDSAMYLCASSVQGATGTSGTMRQFFGPGTRLTVL.

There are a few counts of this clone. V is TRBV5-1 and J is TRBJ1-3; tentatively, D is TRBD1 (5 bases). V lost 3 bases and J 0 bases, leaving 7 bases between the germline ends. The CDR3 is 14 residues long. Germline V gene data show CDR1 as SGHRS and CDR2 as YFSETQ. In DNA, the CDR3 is TGCGCCAGCAGCTCGACAGCCTCTGGAAACACCATATATTTT. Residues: CASSSTASGNTIYF.

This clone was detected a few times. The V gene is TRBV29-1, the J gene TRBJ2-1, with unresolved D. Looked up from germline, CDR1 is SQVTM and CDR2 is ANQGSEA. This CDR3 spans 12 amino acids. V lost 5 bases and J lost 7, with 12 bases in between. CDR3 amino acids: CSVLVGGNEQFF. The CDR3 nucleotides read TGCAGCGTTCTGGTAGGTGGTAATGAGCAGTTCTTC.

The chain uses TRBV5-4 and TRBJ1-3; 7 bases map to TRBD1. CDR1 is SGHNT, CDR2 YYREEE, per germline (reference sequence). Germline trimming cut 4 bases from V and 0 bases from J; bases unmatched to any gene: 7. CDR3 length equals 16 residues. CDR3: CASSAPGQSSGNTIYF. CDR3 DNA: TGTGCCAGCAGCGCACCGGGACAGAGCTCTGGAAACACCATATATTTT.

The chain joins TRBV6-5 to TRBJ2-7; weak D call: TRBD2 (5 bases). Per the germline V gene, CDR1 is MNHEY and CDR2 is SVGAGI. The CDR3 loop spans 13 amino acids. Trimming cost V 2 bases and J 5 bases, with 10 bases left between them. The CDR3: CASSYTDGNEQYF. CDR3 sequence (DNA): TGTGCCAGCAGTTACACGGACGGGAACGAGCAGTACTTC.

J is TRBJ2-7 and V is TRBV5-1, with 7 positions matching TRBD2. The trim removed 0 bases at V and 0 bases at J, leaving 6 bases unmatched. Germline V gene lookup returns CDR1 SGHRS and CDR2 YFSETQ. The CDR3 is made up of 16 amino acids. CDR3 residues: CASSLDGGSDSYEQYF. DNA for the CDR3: TGCGCCAGCAGCTTGGATGGCGGGAGCGACTCCTACGAGCAGTACTTC.

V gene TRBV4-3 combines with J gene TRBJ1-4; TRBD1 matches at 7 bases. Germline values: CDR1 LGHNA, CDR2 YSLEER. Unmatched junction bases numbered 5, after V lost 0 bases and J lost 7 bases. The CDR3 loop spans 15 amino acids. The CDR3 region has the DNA TGCGCCAGCAGCCAAGAATTCAGGGGGTCTGAAAAACTGTTTTTT. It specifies CASSQEFRGSEKLFF.

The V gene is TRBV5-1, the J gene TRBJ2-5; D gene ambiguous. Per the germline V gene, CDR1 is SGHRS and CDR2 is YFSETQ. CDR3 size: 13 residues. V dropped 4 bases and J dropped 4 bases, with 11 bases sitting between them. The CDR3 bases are TGCGCCAGCAGCCCTGCTGGTCGAGAGACCCAGTACTTC. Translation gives CASSPAGRETQYF.

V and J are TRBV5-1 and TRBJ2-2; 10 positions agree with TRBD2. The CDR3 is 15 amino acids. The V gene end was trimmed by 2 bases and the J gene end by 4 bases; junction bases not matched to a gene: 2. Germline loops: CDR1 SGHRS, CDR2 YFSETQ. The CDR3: CASSLLAGSTGELFF. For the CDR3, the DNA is TGCGCCAGCAGCTTACTAGCGGGATCCACCGGGGAGCTGTTTTTT.

CDR3 DNA sequence: TGTGCCAGCAGCTTAACAGGGGCGGGGACTGAAGCTTTCTTT. Amino acid sequence: CASSLTGAGTEAFF. The chain employs TRBV11-3 and TRBJ1-1; 7 bases fit TRBD1. V gave up 2 bases and J gave up 5 bases; unmatched junction bases: 5. This CDR3 region has 14 residues. In germline, CDR1 is SGHNT, CDR2 YENEEA.

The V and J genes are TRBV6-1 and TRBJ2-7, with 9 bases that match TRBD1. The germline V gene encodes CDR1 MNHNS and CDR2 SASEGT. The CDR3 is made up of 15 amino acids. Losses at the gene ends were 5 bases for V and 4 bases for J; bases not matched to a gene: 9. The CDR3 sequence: CASSTSGQGGYEQYF. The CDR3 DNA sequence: TGTGCCAGCAGTACATCGGGACAGGGAGGGTACGAGCAGTACTTC.

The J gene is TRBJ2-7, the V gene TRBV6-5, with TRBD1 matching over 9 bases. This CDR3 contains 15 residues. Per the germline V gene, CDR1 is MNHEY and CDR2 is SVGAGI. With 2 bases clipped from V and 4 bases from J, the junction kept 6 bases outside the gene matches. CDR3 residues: CASSYGQGILYEQYF. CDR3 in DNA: TGTGCCAGCAGTTACGGACAGGGGATCCTTTACGAGCAGTACTTC.

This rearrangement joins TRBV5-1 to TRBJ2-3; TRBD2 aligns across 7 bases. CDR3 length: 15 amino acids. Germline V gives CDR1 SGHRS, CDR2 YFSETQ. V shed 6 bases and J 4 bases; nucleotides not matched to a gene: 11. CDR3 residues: CASNLGGWDPDTQYF. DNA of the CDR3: TGCGCCAGCAACCTGGGGGGGTGGGATCCAGATACGCAGTATTTT.

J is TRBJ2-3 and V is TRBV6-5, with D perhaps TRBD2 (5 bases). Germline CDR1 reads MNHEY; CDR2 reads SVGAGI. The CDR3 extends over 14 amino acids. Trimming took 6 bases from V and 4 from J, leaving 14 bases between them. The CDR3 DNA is TGTGCCAGCAGCCCCAGGACCGGGGCAGATACGCAGTATTTT. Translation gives CASSPRTGADTQYF.

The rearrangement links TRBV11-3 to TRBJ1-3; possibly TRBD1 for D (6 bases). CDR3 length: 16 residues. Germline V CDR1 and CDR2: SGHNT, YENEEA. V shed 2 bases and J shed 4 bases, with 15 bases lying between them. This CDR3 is CASSLTTGTPGNTIYF. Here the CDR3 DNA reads TGTGCCAGCAGCTTAACCACAGGGACACCCGGAAACACCATATATTTT.

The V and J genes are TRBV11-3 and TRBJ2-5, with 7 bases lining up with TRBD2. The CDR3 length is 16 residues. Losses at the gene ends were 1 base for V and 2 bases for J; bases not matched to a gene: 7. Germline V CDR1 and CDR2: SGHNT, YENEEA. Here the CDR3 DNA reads TGTGCCAGCAGCTTAGGGGAGGGGTGGCCTCAAGAGACCCAGTACTTC. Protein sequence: CASSLGEGWPQETQYF.